This is a list of T cell receptor beta chains from one sample in a study of OX40 agonist ivuxolimab in advanced cancers. Method: immunoSEQ multiplex PCR; TCRdb's copy keeps in-frame clones and lacks some. The sample has roughly 100,000 clones, around 84% seen once. The source was CD4+ or CD8+ T cells sorted from blood, collected in a trial of the OX40 agonist ivuxolimab. The receptors originated from an adult with an advanced solid tumor such as melanoma, head and neck, liver or kidney cancer. The CDR3 runs from the conserved cysteine through the conserved F or W. A D gene is named only where the DNA matches it firmly. Not all rows give a size; the values are once, few, many and, for expanded clones, a class.

J gene: TRBJ2-7; D gene: -; V gene: TRBV19; clone size: -; CDR3 DNA: TGTGCCAGTAAAACAGGAACAGGGCGGGACGAGCAGTACTTC; CDR3 protein: CASKTGTGRDEQYF
J gene: TRBJ2-6; D gene: TRBD1; V gene: TRBV19; clone size: few; CDR3 DNA: TGTGCCAGTAGTGGGGACAGGGCAGTTGGGGCCAACGTCCTGACTTTC; CDR3 protein: CASSGDRAVGANVLTF
J gene: TRBJ2-1; D gene: -; V gene: TRBV19; clone size: -; CDR3 DNA: TGTGCCAGTAAATCACAGCACTACAATGAGCAGTTCTTC; CDR3 protein: CASKSQHYNEQFF
J gene: TRBJ2-3; D gene: -; V gene: TRBV6-5; clone size: -; CDR3 DNA: TGTGCCAGCAGTTACTCAGCCGACCCTGGAGATACGCAGTATTTT; CDR3 protein: CASSYSADPGDTQYF
J gene: TRBJ1-2; D gene: -; V gene: TRBV19; clone size: few; CDR3 DNA: TGTGCCAGTAGTATATTGGCCGGGGGCTATGGCTACACCTTC; CDR3 protein: CASSILAGGYGYTF
J gene: TRBJ1-4; D gene: -; V gene: TRBV30; clone size: -; CDR3 DNA: TGTGCCTGGAGTGCCCTGGACAGCGTGGGGCTGTTTTTT; CDR3 protein: CAWSALDSVGLFF
J gene: TRBJ1-6; D gene: TRBD1; V gene: TRBV19; clone size: -; CDR3 DNA: TGTGCCAGTAGTATTTCCGGGACAGGGGTTCTTGATAATTCACCCCTCCACTTT; CDR3 protein: CASSISGTGVLDNSPLHF
J gene: TRBJ2-3; D gene: TRBD2; V gene: TRBV18; clone size: -; CDR3 DNA: TGTGCCAGCTCACCAGACCTCTCCCGGAGGAGCGGGGGTACAGCAGATACGCAGTATTTT; CDR3 protein: CASSPDLSRRSGGTADTQYF
J gene: TRBJ1-6; D gene: -; V gene: TRBV6-5; clone size: few; CDR3 DNA: TGTGCCAGCAGTTACTCGGGGGGGCGCAGAGATTCACCCCTCCACTTT; CDR3 protein: CASSYSGGRRDSPLHF
J gene: TRBJ2-3; D gene: -; V gene: TRBV28; clone size: once; CDR3 DNA: TGTGCCAGCACAGACCGGGGTACGCAGTATTTT; CDR3 protein: CASTDRGTQYF
J gene: TRBJ1-1; D gene: TRBD1; V gene: TRBV19; clone size: few; CDR3 DNA: TGTGCCAGTAGGGACAGGGGGCATTCTGAAGCTTTCTTT; CDR3 protein: CASRDRGHSEAFF
J gene: TRBJ2-3; D gene: TRBD1; V gene: TRBV7-9; clone size: -; CDR3 DNA: TGTGCCAGCAGCCGGACAGGGGGCGGCACAGATACGCAGTATTTT; CDR3 protein: CASSRTGGGTDTQYF
J gene: TRBJ2-3; D gene: -; V gene: TRBV4-1; clone size: -; CDR3 DNA: TGCGCCAGCAGCCAAGATCTAAATACGCAGTATTTT; CDR3 protein: CASSQDLNTQYF
J gene: TRBJ2-7; D gene: TRBD1; V gene: TRBV6-1; clone size: -; CDR3 DNA: TGTGCCAGCACCAGGACAGGGTGGGAGCACGAGCAGTACTTC; CDR3 protein: CASTRTGWEHEQYF
J gene: TRBJ2-3; D gene: -; V gene: TRBV6-1; clone size: -; CDR3 DNA: TGTGCCAGCGCAAAGGCGGTACTATCGGGAGATACGCAGTATTTT; CDR3 protein: CASAKAVLSGDTQYF
J gene: TRBJ1-4; D gene: -; V gene: TRBV6-6; clone size: once; CDR3 DNA: TGTGCCAGCAGCGGAGGTTCAACTAATGAAAAACTGTTTTTT; CDR3 protein: CASSGGSTNEKLFF
J gene: TRBJ1-1; D gene: TRBD1; V gene: TRBV29-1; clone size: -; CDR3 DNA: TGCAGCGTTGATGACAGGGGGACTGAAGCTTTCTTT; CDR3 protein: CSVDDRGTEAFF
J gene: TRBJ1-6; D gene: -; V gene: TRBV4-2; clone size: -; CDR3 DNA: TGTGCCAGCAGTCGACAGGAGCAGGGTTCACCCCTCCACTTT; CDR3 protein: CASSRQEQGSPLHF
J gene: TRBJ2-5; D gene: TRBD2; V gene: TRBV7-2; clone size: once; CDR3 DNA: TGTGCCAGCAGCTATAATAGCGGGGGGCAAGAGACCCAGTACTTC; CDR3 protein: CASSYNSGGQETQYF
J gene: TRBJ2-1; D gene: -; V gene: TRBV19; clone size: once; CDR3 DNA: TGTGCCAGTAGGAGCTCCTACAATGAGCAGTTCTTC; CDR3 protein: CASRSSYNEQFF
J gene: TRBJ2-3; D gene: -; V gene: TRBV13; clone size: -; CDR3 DNA: TGTGCCAGCAGCCTTGGGACGGTGGGGTCCGATACGCAGTATTTT; CDR3 protein: CASSLGTVGSDTQYF
J gene: TRBJ2-5; D gene: -; V gene: TRBV6-6; clone size: -; CDR3 DNA: TGTGCCAGCAGTTACTCGCGAGAGACCCAGTACTTC; CDR3 protein: CASSYSRETQYF
J gene: TRBJ1-3; D gene: -; V gene: TRBV29-1; clone size: -; CDR3 DNA: TGCAGCGCGACAAGCAGTTTGGGAAACACCATATATTTT; CDR3 protein: CSATSSLGNTIYF
J gene: TRBJ1-5; D gene: -; V gene: TRBV4-3; clone size: -; CDR3 DNA: TGCGCCAGCAGCCAAGCCGTCACGAGCAATCAGCCCCAGCATTTT; CDR3 protein: CASSQAVTSNQPQHF
J gene: TRBJ1-2; D gene: -; V gene: TRBV10-3; clone size: -; CDR3 DNA: TGTGCCATCAGGGCAGCTAACTATGGCTACACCTTC; CDR3 protein: CAIRAANYGYTF
J gene: TRBJ1-5; D gene: TRBD1; V gene: TRBV19; clone size: -; CDR3 DNA: TGTGCCAGTAGTTCCGGGACAGGGGGCATCAATCAGCCCCAGCATTTT; CDR3 protein: CASSSGTGGINQPQHF
J gene: TRBJ1-1; D gene: TRBD1; V gene: TRBV2; clone size: once; CDR3 DNA: TGTGCCAGCAGTGCCAGGGGGGGGAACACTGAAGCTTTCTTT; CDR3 protein: CASSARGGNTEAFF
J gene: TRBJ2-5; D gene: -; V gene: TRBV30; clone size: -; CDR3 DNA: TGTGCCTCCTCGCTTCTCGCCGCGGGAGAGACCCAGTACTTC; CDR3 protein: CASSLLAAGETQYF
J gene: TRBJ1-2; D gene: -; V gene: TRBV29-1; clone size: -; CDR3 DNA: TGCAGCGTTGATGGGTACTATGGCTACACCTTC; CDR3 protein: CSVDGYYGYTF